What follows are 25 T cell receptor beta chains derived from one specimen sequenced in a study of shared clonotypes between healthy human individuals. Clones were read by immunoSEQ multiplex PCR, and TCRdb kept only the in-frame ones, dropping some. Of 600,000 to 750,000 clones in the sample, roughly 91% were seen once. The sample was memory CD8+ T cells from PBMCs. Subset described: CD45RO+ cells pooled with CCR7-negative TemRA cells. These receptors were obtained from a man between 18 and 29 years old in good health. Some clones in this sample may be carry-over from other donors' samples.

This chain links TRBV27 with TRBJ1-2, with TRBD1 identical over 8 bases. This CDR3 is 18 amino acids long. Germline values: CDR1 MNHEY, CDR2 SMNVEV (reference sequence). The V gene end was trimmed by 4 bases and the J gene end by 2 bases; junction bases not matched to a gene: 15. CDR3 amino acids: CASSSRRGRQGYNYGYTF. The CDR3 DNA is TGTGCCAGCAGTTCACGGCGGGGGAGACAGGGGTACAACTATGGCTACACCTTC.

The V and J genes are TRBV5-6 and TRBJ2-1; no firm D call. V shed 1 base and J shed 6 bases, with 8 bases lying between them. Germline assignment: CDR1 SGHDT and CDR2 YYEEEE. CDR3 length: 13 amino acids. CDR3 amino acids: CASSLNRPNEQFF. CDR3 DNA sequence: TGTGCCAGCAGCTTGAACAGACCCAATGAGCAGTTCTTC.

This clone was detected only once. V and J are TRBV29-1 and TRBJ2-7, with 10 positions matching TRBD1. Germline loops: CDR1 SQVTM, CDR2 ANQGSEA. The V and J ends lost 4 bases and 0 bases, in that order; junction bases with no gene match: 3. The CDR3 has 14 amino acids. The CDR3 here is CSVAGTGVSYEQYF. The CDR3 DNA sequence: TGCAGCGTTGCCGGGACAGGGGTCTCCTACGAGCAGTACTTC.

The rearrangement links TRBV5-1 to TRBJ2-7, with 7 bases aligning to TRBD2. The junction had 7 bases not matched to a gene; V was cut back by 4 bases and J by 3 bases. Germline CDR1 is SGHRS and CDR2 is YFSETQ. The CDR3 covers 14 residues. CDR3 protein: CASSLASGVYEQYF. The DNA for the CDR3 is TGCGCCAGCAGCCTTGCTAGCGGCGTCTACGAGCAGTACTTC.

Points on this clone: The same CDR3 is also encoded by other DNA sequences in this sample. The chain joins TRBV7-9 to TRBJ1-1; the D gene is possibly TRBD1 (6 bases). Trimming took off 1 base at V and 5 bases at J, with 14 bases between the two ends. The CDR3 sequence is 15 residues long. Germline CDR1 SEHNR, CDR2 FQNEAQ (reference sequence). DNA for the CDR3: TGTGCCAGCAGCTTAGTTGTCAGGGGTTTTACTGAAGCTTTCTTT. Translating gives CASSLVVRGFTEAFF. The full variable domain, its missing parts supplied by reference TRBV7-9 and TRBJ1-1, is DTGVSQNPRHKITKRGQNVTFRCDPISEHNRLYWYRQTLGQGPEFLTYFQNEAQLEKSRLLSDRFSAERPKGSFSTLEIQRTEQGDSAMYLCASSLVVRGFTEAFFGQGTRLTVV.

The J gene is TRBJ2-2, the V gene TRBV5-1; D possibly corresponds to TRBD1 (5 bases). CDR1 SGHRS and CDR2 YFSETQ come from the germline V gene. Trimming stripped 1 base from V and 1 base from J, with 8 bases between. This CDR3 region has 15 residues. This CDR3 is CASSLRQGNTGELFF. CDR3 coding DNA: TGCGCCAGCAGCTTGCGGCAGGGGAACACCGGGGAGCTGTTTTTT.

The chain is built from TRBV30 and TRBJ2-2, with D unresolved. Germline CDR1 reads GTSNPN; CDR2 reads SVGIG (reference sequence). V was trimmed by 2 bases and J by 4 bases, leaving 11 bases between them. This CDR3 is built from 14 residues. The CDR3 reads CAWSSQPGTGELFF. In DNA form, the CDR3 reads TGTGCCTGGAGTTCCCAGCCCGGCACCGGGGAGCTGTTTTTT.

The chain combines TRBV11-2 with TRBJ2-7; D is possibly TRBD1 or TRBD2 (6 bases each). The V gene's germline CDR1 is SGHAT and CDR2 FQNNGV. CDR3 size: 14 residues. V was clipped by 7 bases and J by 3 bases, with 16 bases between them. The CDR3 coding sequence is TGTGCCAGCAACTCGTTGGGGGGCAGCTACGAGCAGTACTTC. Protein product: CASNSLGGSYEQYF.

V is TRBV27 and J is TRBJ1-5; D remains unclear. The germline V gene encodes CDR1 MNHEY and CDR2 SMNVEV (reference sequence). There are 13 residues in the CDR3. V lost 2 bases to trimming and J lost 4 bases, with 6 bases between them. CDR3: CASSLIFNQPQHF. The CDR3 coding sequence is TGTGCCAGCAGTTTAATCTTTAATCAGCCCCAGCATTTT.

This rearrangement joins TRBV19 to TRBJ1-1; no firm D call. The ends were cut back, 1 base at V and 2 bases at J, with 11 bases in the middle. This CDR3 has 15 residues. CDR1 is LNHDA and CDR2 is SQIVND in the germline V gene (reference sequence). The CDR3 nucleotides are TGTGCCAGTAGTATAGCGGTCAGCCTAAACACTGAAGCTTTCTTT. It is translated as CASSIAVSLNTEAFF.

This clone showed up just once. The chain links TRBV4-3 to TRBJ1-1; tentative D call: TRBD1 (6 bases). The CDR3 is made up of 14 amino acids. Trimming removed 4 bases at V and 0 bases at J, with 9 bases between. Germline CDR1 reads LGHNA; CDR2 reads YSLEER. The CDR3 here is CASSRGQLNTEAFF. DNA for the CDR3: TGCGCCAGCAGCCGCGGACAGTTGAACACTGAAGCTTTCTTT.

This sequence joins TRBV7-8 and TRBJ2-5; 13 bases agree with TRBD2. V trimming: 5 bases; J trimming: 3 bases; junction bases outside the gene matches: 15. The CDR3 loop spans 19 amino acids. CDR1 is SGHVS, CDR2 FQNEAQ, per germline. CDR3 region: CASSPTLAGGPRAEETQYF. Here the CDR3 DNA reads TGTGCCAGCAGCCCCACACTAGCGGGAGGGCCTAGGGCCGAAGAGACCCAGTACTTC.

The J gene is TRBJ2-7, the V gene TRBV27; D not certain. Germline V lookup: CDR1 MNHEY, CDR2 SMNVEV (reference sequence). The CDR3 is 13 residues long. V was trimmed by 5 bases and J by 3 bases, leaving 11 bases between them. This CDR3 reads CASSHDPFYEQYF. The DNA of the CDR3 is TGTGCCAGCAGTCACGACCCCTTCTACGAGCAGTACTTC.

This CDR3 is CATSIGPYNEQFF. The CDR3 coding sequence is TGTGCCACCAGCATCGGACCTTACAATGAGCAGTTCTTC. The V call is TRBV15, the J call TRBJ2-1; D uncertain. The V gene lost 4 bases and the J gene lost 4 bases, with 8 bases spanning the gap. The CDR3 runs to 13 residues. Germline V CDR1 and CDR2: LNHNV, YYDKDF (reference sequence).

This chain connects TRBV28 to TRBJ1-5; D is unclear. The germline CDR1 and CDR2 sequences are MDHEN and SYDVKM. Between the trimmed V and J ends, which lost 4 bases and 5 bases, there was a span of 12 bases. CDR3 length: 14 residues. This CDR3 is CASSSTREDQPQHF. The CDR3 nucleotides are TGTGCCAGCAGTTCCACGAGGGAGGATCAGCCCCAGCATTTT.

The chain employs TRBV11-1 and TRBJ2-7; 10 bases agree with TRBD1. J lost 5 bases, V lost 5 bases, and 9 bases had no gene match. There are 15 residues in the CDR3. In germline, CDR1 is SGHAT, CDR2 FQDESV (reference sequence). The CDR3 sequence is CASSPWGQGPNEQYF. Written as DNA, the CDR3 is TGTGCCAGCAGCCCGTGGGGACAGGGGCCGAACGAGCAGTACTTC.

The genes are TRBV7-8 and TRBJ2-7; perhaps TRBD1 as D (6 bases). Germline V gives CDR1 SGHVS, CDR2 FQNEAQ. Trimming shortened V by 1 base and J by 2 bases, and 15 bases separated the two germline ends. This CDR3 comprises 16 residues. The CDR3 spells CASSLEGGPTPYEQYF. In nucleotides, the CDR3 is TGTGCCAGCAGCTTAGAAGGGGGACCGACCCCCTACGAGCAGTACTTC.

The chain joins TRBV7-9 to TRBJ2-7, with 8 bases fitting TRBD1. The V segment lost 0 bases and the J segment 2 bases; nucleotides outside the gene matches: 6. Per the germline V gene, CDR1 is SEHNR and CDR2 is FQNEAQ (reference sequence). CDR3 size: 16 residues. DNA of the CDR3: TGTGCCAGCAGCTTAGCGGGGACAGGATCTCCCTACGAGCAGTACTTC. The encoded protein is CASSLAGTGSPYEQYF.

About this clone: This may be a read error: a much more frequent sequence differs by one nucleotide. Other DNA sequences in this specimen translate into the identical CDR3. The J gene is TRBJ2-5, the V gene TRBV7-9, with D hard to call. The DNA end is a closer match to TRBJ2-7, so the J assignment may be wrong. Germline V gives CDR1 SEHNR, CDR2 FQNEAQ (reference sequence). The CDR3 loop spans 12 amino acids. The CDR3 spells CASSLGVYEQYF. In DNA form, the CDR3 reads TGTGCCAGCAGCTTAGGGGTCTACGAGCAGTACTTC.

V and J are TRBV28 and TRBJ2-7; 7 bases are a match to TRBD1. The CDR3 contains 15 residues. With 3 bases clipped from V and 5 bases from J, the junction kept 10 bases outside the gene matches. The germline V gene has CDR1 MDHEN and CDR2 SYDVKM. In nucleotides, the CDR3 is TGTGCCAGCAGTTTGGGACAGTCCCGGGTCAACGAGCAGTACTTC. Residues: CASSLGQSRVNEQYF.

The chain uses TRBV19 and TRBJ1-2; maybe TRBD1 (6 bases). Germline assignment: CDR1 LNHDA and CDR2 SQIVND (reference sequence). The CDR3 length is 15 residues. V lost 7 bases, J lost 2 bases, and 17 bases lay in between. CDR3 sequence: CASKSAYGGNYGYTF. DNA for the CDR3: TGTGCCAGTAAGAGCGCCTATGGGGGCAACTATGGCTACACCTTC.

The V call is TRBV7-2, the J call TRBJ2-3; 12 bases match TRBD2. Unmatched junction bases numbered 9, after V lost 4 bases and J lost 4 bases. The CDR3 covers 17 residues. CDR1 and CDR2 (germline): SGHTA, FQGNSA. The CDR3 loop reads CASSWGLAGDGADTQYF. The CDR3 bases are TGTGCCAGCAGCTGGGGACTAGCGGGCGACGGGGCAGATACGCAGTATTTT.

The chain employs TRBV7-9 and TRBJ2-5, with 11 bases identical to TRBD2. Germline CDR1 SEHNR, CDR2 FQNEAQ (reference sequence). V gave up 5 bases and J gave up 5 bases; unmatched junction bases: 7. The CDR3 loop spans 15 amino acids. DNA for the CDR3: TGTGCCAGCAGCGGACGACTAGCGGGATGGGAGACCCAGTACTTC. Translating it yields CASSGRLAGWETQYF.

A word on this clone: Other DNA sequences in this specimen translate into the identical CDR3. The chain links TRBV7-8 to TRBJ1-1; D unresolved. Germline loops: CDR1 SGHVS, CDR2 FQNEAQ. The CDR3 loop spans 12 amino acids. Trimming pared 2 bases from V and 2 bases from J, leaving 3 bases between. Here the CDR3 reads CASSLLNTEAFF. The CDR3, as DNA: TGTGCCAGCAGCTTACTTAACACTGAAGCTTTCTTT.

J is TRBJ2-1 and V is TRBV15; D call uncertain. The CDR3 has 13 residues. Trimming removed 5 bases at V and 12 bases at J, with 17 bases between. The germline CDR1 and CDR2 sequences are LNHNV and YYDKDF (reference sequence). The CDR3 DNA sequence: TGTGCCACCAGCGAGATTCCCCGGGCCGGGCAGTTCTTC. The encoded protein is CATSEIPRAGQFF.